The 20 T cell receptor beta chains below come from one sample, sequenced in a study of OX40 agonist ivuxolimab in advanced cancers. Assay: immunoSEQ multiplex PCR; the TCRdb copy retains only in-frame clones and omits some. The sample consists of about 76,000 clones, around 90% of them appearing once. The specimen was CD4+ or CD8+ T cells sorted from blood, collected in a trial of the OX40 agonist ivuxolimab. These receptors were obtained from an adult with an advanced solid tumor such as melanoma, head and neck, liver or kidney cancer.

This clone was counted between two and nine times. The chain is built from TRBV29-1 and TRBJ1-1; TRBD1 is a possible D gene (6 bases). V was pared by 4 bases and J by 1 base, with 10 bases between. Per germline, CDR1 SQVTM and CDR2 ANQGSEA. The CDR3 has 13 amino acids. The CDR3 sequence: CSVVSGQNTEAFF. The CDR3 DNA follows: TGCAGCGTTGTTTCGGGACAGAACACTGAAGCTTTCTTT.

V is TRBV4-2 and J is TRBJ1-2; D not certain. CDR3 length equals 16 residues. V was cut by 0 bases and J by 0 bases, with 11 bases left in between. Germline values: CDR1 LGHNA, CDR2 YNFKEQ. CDR3 DNA: TGTGCCAGCAGCCAAGACAGATTACTAGCTAACTATGGCTACACCTTC. This gives the protein CASSQDRLLANYGYTF.

The V and J genes are TRBV5-3 and TRBJ1-3, with 9 bases aligning to TRBD1. TRBV5-3 is annotated as an ORF whose role is uncertain. The CDR3 has 16 amino acids. After removal of 0 bases from V and 4 bases from J, the junction contained 5 bases not matched to a gene. CDR3 loop: CARSLGQGVRGNTIYF. The CDR3 DNA follows: TGTGCCAGAAGCTTGGGACAGGGGGTGAGGGGAAACACCATATATTTT.

With respect to this clone: An end of the junction differs from the germline gene, which may be a read error. J is TRBJ1-5 and V is TRBV28; the D is unclear. This CDR3 contains 16 residues. Per germline, CDR1 MDHEN and CDR2 SYDVKM. The CDR3 region is CAGSLKGIRGNQPQHF. For the CDR3, the DNA is TGTGCCGGCAGTTTGAAGGGAATCCGAGGCAATCAGCCCCAGCATTTT.

The chain is built from TRBV10-1 and TRBJ1-3, with D hard to call. Germline-derived CDR1 and CDR2 are WNHNN and SYGVQD (reference sequence). Deletions cut 3 bases from V and 0 bases from J, with 9 bases between. CDR3 length equals 15 residues. CDR3: CASSEGVNSGNTIYF. CDR3 nucleotide sequence: TGCGCCAGCAGTGAAGGTGTAAACTCTGGAAACACCATATATTTT.

The chain has TRBV9 and TRBJ1-4; D is undetermined. Germline loops: CDR1 SGDLS, CDR2 YYNGEE. Trimming shortened V by 0 bases and J by 8 bases, and 14 bases separated the two germline ends. The CDR3 sequence is 15 residues long. The CDR3 loop reads CASSVGDPAGEKLFF. CDR3 bases: TGTGCCAGCAGCGTAGGGGATCCCGCAGGAGAAAAACTGTTTTTT.

V gene TRBV29-1 combines with J gene TRBJ1-1; D gene uncertain. Trimming left V 4 bases short and J 1 base short, with 4 bases between. CDR3 size: 11 residues. The V gene's germline CDR1 is SQVTM and CDR2 ANQGSEA. CDR3 nucleotide sequence: TGCAGCGTTGTTGGGAACACTGAAGCTTTCTTT. Protein product: CSVVGNTEAFF.

This clone was seen just once. The chain has TRBV11-2 and TRBJ1-2; no clear D. The germline V gene encodes CDR1 SGHAT and CDR2 FQNNGV. V lost 5 bases to trimming and J lost 4 bases, with 11 bases between them. The CDR3 totals 13 residues. The CDR3 nucleotides read TGTGCCAGCAGCAGCGACATCGGCTATGGCTACACCTTC. Its translation is CASSSDIGYGYTF.

The V and J genes are TRBV19 and TRBJ1-2, with D tentatively TRBD1 (5 bases). V dropped 1 base and J dropped 4 bases, with 13 bases sitting between them. The CDR3 consists of 15 residues. Germline V gene sequence: CDR1 LNHDA, CDR2 SQIVND (reference sequence). The CDR3 sequence: CASSIASDSLYGYTF. CDR3 bases: TGTGCCAGTAGTATAGCCTCTGACAGCCTCTATGGCTACACCTTC.

This chain joins TRBV29-1 and TRBJ2-3; TRBD1 aligns across 9 bases. This CDR3 is 14 amino acids long. V shed 6 bases, J shed 4 bases, and the junction held 8 bases outside the gene matches. The germline CDR1 and CDR2 sequences are SQVTM and ANQGSEA. In DNA, the CDR3 is TGCAGCGTGCGGGACAGGGTCCTGTCAGATACGCAGTATTTT. It yields the protein CSVRDRVLSDTQYF.

The J gene is TRBJ2-1, the V gene TRBV2; 7 nucleotides match TRBD1. The germline CDR1 and CDR2 sequences are SNHLY and FYNNEI. This CDR3 comprises 13 residues. Trimming removed 7 bases from V and 3 bases from J; junction bases left unmatched: 3. Here the CDR3 DNA reads TGTGCCAGCACACAGGGGAGCTACAATGAGCAGTTCTTC. Translation gives CASTQGSYNEQFF.

This clone was observed a handful of times. The rearrangement uses TRBV18 and TRBJ2-5; 7 bases are shared with TRBD1. This CDR3 spans 13 amino acids. The V gene end was trimmed by 4 bases and the J gene end by 3 bases; junction bases not matched to a gene: 2. Germline CDR1 reads KGHSH; CDR2 reads LQKENI. The CDR3 bases are TGTGCCAGCTCACTTACAGGGGAAGAGACCCAGTACTTC. Translation gives CASSLTGEETQYF.

Written as DNA, the CDR3 is TGTGCCAGCAGTTCACGACGGGGGGGCACAGATACGCAGTATTTT. Amino acid sequence: CASSSRRGGTDTQYF. The chain employs TRBV27 and TRBJ2-3; 7 nucleotides align to TRBD2. Germline lookup yields CDR1 MNHEY and CDR2 SMNVEV (reference sequence). V dropped 4 bases and J dropped 1; count of bases not matched to a gene: 5. The CDR3 extends over 15 amino acids.

The chain combines TRBV5-1 with TRBJ2-5; 7 bases match TRBD1. This CDR3 has 14 amino acids. Germline V gene lookup returns CDR1 SGHRS and CDR2 YFSETQ. The ends lost 2 bases at V and 3 bases at J; junction bases unmatched: 4. The chain's CDR3 is CASSFLQGKETQYF. In DNA form, the CDR3 reads TGCGCCAGCAGCTTTTTACAGGGGAAAGAGACCCAGTACTTC.

The chain couples TRBV10-3 to TRBJ2-2; D uncertain. CDR1 and CDR2 (germline): ENHRY, SYGVKD. V shed 0 bases and J shed 13 bases, with 12 bases lying between them. The CDR3 loop spans 13 amino acids. The CDR3 spells CAISESTWEGLFF. For the CDR3, the DNA is TGTGCCATCAGTGAGTCAACATGGGAAGGGCTGTTTTTT.

V gene TRBV5-6 combines with J gene TRBJ2-3, with 7 bases lining up with TRBD1. There are 19 residues in the CDR3. Losses at the gene ends were 4 bases for V and 0 bases for J; bases not matched to a gene: 17. CDR1 is SGHDT and CDR2 is YYEEEE in the germline V gene. The CDR3 here is CASSRPLDGQAFSTDTQYF. The CDR3, as DNA: TGTGCCAGCAGCCGGCCCTTGGACGGACAGGCCTTTAGCACAGATACGCAGTATTTT.

The chain combines TRBV7-8 with TRBJ1-1; 7 nucleotides match TRBD1. Trimming cost V 2 bases and J 9 bases; bases outside gene matches: 6. The germline CDR1 and CDR2 sequences are SGHVS and FQNEAQ. There are 13 residues in the CDR3. The CDR3 spells CASSLIQGGKAFF. The CDR3, as DNA: TGTGCCAGCAGCTTAATCCAGGGGGGGAAAGCTTTCTTT. Full variable domain (outside the CDR3, taken from reference TRBV7-8 and TRBJ1-1): GAGVSQSPRYKVAKRGQDVALRCDPISGHVSLFWYQQALGQGPEFLTYFQNEAQLDKSGLPSDRFFAERPEGSVSTLKIQRTQQEDSAVYLCASSLIQGGKAFFGQGTRLTVV.

This chain links TRBV14 with TRBJ2-5; D perhaps matches TRBD2 (6 bases). Germline V gene data show CDR1 as SGHDN and CDR2 as FVKESK. Trimming stripped 1 base from V and 9 bases from J, with 15 bases between. CDR3 length equals 14 residues. The CDR3 DNA is TGTGCCAGCAGCCAAGGGGGAGGATCGAGAGCCCAGTACTTC. This sequence encodes CASSQGGGSRAQYF.

The V call is TRBV7-9, the J call TRBJ1-5, with 8 bases aligning to TRBD1. Looked up from germline, CDR1 is SEHNR and CDR2 is FQNEAQ (reference sequence). Unmatched junction bases numbered 1, after V lost 2 bases and J lost 7 bases. The CDR3 covers 13 residues. CDR3 region: CASSLWTGQPQHF. The DNA of the CDR3 is TGTGCCAGCAGCTTATGGACAGGGCAGCCCCAGCATTTT.

This chain links TRBV5-4 with TRBJ2-3; 10 bases line up with TRBD2. The V and J ends lost 2 bases and 3 bases, in that order; junction bases with no gene match: 0. This CDR3 contains 14 residues. CDR1 is SGHNT and CDR2 is YYREEE in the germline V gene (reference sequence). CDR3 nucleotide sequence: TGTGCCAGCAGCTTACTAGCGGGGACAGATACGCAGTATTTT. Amino acids: CASSLLAGTDTQYF.